The TCR beta chain under discussion was sequenced for a study of T cell responses to AZD1222 COVID-19 vaccine. Study-wide context: Doses given second, at about 4 or about 12 weeks, were pooled.

In germline, CDR1 is SGHTA, CDR2 FQGTGA. The CDR3 sequence is 14 residues long. Trimming pared 5 bases from V and 8 bases from J, leaving 16 bases between. Clones were read by immunoSEQ multiplex PCR, and TCRdb kept only the in-frame ones, dropping some. The repertoire holds some 130,000 clones, with around 90% as singletons. As regards this clone: What it binds is unknown.

Broader study findings: Compared with day 0, the breadth and depth of the Spike-specific TCR repertoire rose significantly after two doses of AZD1222.

The origin of this receptor is an adult in good health. Sequencing used peripheral blood, obtained on day 0 of AZD1222 vaccination. V and J are TRBV7-3 and TRBJ2-1; D gene unclear. The CDR3 DNA reads as TGTGCCAGCAGCCCCCTCGGGCCGATCTATGAGCAGTTCTTC. Translated, it gives CASSPLGPIYEQFF.